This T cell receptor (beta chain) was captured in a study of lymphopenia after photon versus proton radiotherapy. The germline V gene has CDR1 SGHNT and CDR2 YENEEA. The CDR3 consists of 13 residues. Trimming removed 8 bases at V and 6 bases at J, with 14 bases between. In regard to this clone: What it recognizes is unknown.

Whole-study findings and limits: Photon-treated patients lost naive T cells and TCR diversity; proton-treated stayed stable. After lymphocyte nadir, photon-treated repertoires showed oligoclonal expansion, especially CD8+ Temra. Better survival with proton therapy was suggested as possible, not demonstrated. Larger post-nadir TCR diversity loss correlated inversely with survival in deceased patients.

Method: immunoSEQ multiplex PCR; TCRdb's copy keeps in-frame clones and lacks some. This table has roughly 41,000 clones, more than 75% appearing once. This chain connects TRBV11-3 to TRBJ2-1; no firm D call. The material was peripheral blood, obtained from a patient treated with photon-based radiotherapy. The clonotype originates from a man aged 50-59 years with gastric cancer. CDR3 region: CASGSSLVNEQFF. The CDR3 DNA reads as TGTGCCAGCGGCAGCTCCCTAGTCAATGAGCAGTTCTTC. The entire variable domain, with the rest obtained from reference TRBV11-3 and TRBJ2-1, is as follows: EAGVVQSPRYKIIEKKQPVAFWCNPISGHNTLYWYLQNLGQGPELLIRYENEEAVDDSQLPKDRFSAERLKGVDSTLKIQPAELGDSAVYLCASGSSLVNEQFFGPGTRLTVL.